These 28 T cell receptor beta chains originate from one sample sequenced in a study of blood T cell repertoires in COVID-19. Profiling relied on immunoSEQ multiplex PCR, and the TCRdb table lists in-frame clones only, not all of them. Found here are 300,000 to 400,000 clones, approximately 82% of them singletons; the top ten hold 2.5% to 3%. Source material: peripheral blood. All receptors come from a man aged 25-45 years with active or convalescent COVID-19.

This clone showed up just a few times. V is TRBV4-2 and J is TRBJ1-5; D might be TRBD1 (6 bases). The ends were cut back, 0 bases at V and 0 bases at J, with 9 bases in the middle. Germline loops: CDR1 LGHNA, CDR2 YNFKEQ. This CDR3 has 16 residues. The DNA of the CDR3 is TGTGCCAGCAGCCAAGATGGGGGGGCTAGCAATCAGCCCCAGCATTTT. This gives the protein CASSQDGGASNQPQHF.

CDR3 loop: CASSAAGSEAFF. The CDR3 bases are TGTGCCAGCAGCGCTGCGGGGAGTGAAGCTTTCTTT. This sequence joins TRBV7-9 and TRBJ1-1; D gene uncertain. CDR3 length: 12 residues. V was trimmed by 5 bases and J by 7 bases, leaving 11 bases between them. CDR1 and CDR2 from the germline V gene are SEHNR and FQNEAQ (reference sequence).

The sample holds a few counts of this clone. The J gene is TRBJ2-7, the V gene TRBV28; 8 bases are shared with TRBD1. CDR3 length: 15 residues. Germline values: CDR1 MDHEN, CDR2 SYDVKM. The ends lost 4 bases at V and 3 bases at J; junction bases unmatched: 8. CDR3 region: CASSSPGQGGYEQYF. CDR3 bases: TGTGCCAGCAGTTCCCCTGGACAGGGAGGCTACGAGCAGTACTTC.

J is TRBJ1-2 and V is TRBV27, with 9 bases lining up with TRBD1. CDR1 and CDR2 (germline): MNHEY, SMNVEV (reference sequence). The CDR3 totals 15 residues. The trim removed 5 bases at V and 7 bases at J, leaving 11 bases unmatched. The DNA of the CDR3 is TGTGCCAGCAGTGGGACAGGGAGGGGAAGGTCTGGCTACACCTTC. Its protein is CASSGTGRGRSGYTF.

This clone has only a few counts. The CDR3 DNA sequence: TGTGCCAGCAGCGTTTCCCAGGGTGTGGACGAGCAGTACTTC. This codes for CASSVSQGVDEQYF. The V and J genes are TRBV7-7 and TRBJ2-7, with D maybe TRBD1 (5 bases). The V gene lost 5 bases and the J gene lost 5 bases, with 16 bases spanning the gap. This CDR3 comprises 14 residues. Looked up from germline, CDR1 is SSHAT and CDR2 is FNYEAQ (reference sequence).

CDR3 sequence (DNA): TGTGCCACCTGGGCTATGAACACTGAAGCTTTCTTT. Encoded protein: CATWAMNTEAFF. The rearrangement links TRBV10-3 to TRBJ1-1; D gene ambiguous. The germline V gene encodes CDR1 ENHRY and CDR2 SYGVKD. The CDR3 is made up of 12 amino acids. Trimming shortened V by 10 bases and J by 0 bases, and 9 bases separated the two germline ends.

The chain employs TRBV7-9 and TRBJ2-1; TRBD2 matches at 9 bases. J gave up 3 bases and V 1 base, and 1 base lay outside the gene matches. Germline loops: CDR1 SEHNR, CDR2 FQNEAQ (reference sequence). The CDR3 is made up of 15 amino acids. CDR3 sequence: CASSLGSGSYNEQFF. CDR3 coding DNA: TGTGCCAGCAGCTTAGGTAGCGGGAGCTACAATGAGCAGTTCTTC.

V gene TRBV7-3 combines with J gene TRBJ2-2, with 9 bases aligning to TRBD2. Per the germline V gene, CDR1 is SGHTA and CDR2 is FQGTGA. The junction had 13 bases not matched to a gene; V was cut back by 5 bases and J by 0 bases. The CDR3 spans 19 residues. This chain's CDR3 is CASSPRGSGSSTNTGELFF. Written as DNA, the CDR3 is TGTGCCAGCAGCCCCCGGGGTAGCGGGAGTTCAACGAACACCGGGGAGCTGTTTTTT.

This chain uses TRBV6-1 with TRBJ2-5, with 13 bases matching TRBD2. CDR3 size: 20 residues. V gave up 0 bases and J gave up 2 bases; unmatched junction bases: 12. In germline, CDR1 is MNHNS, CDR2 SASEGT. This CDR3 is CASSEARGLAGALAQETQYF. Written as DNA, the CDR3 is TGTGCCAGCAGTGAAGCCCGAGGACTAGCGGGGGCCCTAGCACAAGAGACCCAGTACTTC.

The CDR3 sequence: CASSPRTGSDTQYF. The CDR3 DNA reads as TGTGCCAGCAGCCCGAGGACAGGGTCAGATACGCAGTATTTT. V usage is TRBV7-3 and J usage is TRBJ2-3; 8 nucleotides match TRBD1. Germline V gene sequence: CDR1 SGHTA, CDR2 FQGTGA. There are 14 residues in the CDR3. V shed 5 bases and J 4 bases; nucleotides not matched to a gene: 5.

This chain links TRBV12-3 or TRBV12-4 with TRBJ1-1; D might be TRBD1 (5 bases). V shed 3 bases and J shed 4 bases, with 9 bases lying between them. This CDR3 region has 13 residues. CDR3 in DNA: TGTGCCAGCAGTTTGCTAGGGGTCACTGAAGCTTTCTTT. Encoded protein: CASSLLGVTEAFF.

There are a few counts of this clone. The V and J genes are TRBV30 and TRBJ2-3; D is perhaps TRBD2 (6 bases). There are 14 residues in the CDR3. With 4 bases removed from V and 3 bases from J, the gap between germline ends came to 14 bases. Germline V gene sequence: CDR1 GTSNPN, CDR2 SVGIG (reference sequence). Here the CDR3 reads CAWNPARETDTQYF. For the CDR3, the DNA is TGTGCCTGGAACCCGGCCCGGGAGACAGATACGCAGTATTTT.

The chain joins TRBV4-2 to TRBJ1-1; no clear D gene. CDR3 length: 12 amino acids. With 0 bases removed from V and 9 bases from J, the gap between germline ends came to 8 bases. Germline CDR1 LGHNA, CDR2 YNFKEQ. The CDR3 loop is CASSQDRGKAFF. The CDR3 nucleotides read TGTGCCAGCAGCCAAGATCGGGGTAAAGCTTTCTTT.

The rearrangement uses TRBV4-1 and TRBJ2-1, with a weak D call TRBD2 (6 bases). The ends were cut back, 1 base at V and 7 bases at J, with 17 bases in the middle. The CDR3 length is 16 residues. The V gene's germline CDR1 is MGHRA and CDR2 YSYEKL. CDR3 sequence reads: CASSQGEAHRKNEQFF. Written as DNA, the CDR3 is TGCGCCAGCAGCCAAGGGGAGGCCCATAGAAAGAATGAGCAGTTCTTC.

The chain links TRBV12-3 or TRBV12-4 to TRBJ2-7, with D possibly matching TRBD2 (5 bases). V dropped 3 bases and J dropped 2 bases, with 8 bases sitting between them. CDR3 length: 13 amino acids. This CDR3 reads CASSLRVTYEQYF. The CDR3 DNA is TGTGCCAGCAGTTTGAGGGTAACCTACGAGCAGTACTTC.

This clone occurred a few times. This chain joins TRBV2 and TRBJ1-2; 7 bases fit TRBD1. CDR3 length: 16 residues. J gave up 0 bases and V 2 bases, and 6 bases lay outside the gene matches. The germline CDR1 and CDR2 sequences are SNHLY and FYNNEI. CDR3 residues: CASSEPRDSPNYGYTF. The CDR3 DNA follows: TGTGCCAGCAGTGAACCGAGGGACAGTCCTAACTATGGCTACACCTTC.

This rearrangement joins TRBV7-8 to TRBJ1-5; 8 nucleotides align to TRBD1. The germline V gene encodes CDR1 SGHVS and CDR2 FQNEAQ. With 7 bases clipped from V and 2 bases from J, the junction kept 7 bases outside the gene matches. The length of the CDR3 is 15 residues. The CDR3 sequence is CASTSDRVGNQPQHF. CDR3 DNA sequence: TGTGCCAGCACCTCGGACAGGGTGGGCAATCAGCCCCAGCATTTT.

The J gene is TRBJ2-1, the V gene TRBV30, with D unresolved. This CDR3 region has 12 residues. Germline values: CDR1 GTSNPN, CDR2 SVGIG (reference sequence). V was cut by 5 bases and J by 5 bases, with 10 bases left in between. The CDR3 region is CAWEAADNEQFF. The CDR3 nucleotides read TGTGCCTGGGAGGCCGCGGACAATGAGCAGTTCTTC.

In its sample, this clone was seen a few times. The chain carries TRBV3-1 (or the pseudogene TRBV3-2) and TRBJ1-4, with D possibly matching TRBD1 (6 bases). Trimming left V 0 bases short and J 9 bases short, with 23 bases between. The CDR3 consists of 18 residues. Germline CDR1 reads LGHDT; CDR2 reads YNNKEL (reference sequence). DNA for the CDR3: TGTGCCAGCAGCCAAGAAGTGGATTTAACAGGGTCGTTAAAAAAACTGTTTTTT. It translates to CASSQEVDLTGSLKKLFF.

The V gene is TRBV7-2, the J gene TRBJ2-5; tentative D call: TRBD2 (6 bases). The V and J ends lost 6 bases and 4 bases respectively, with 12 bases between them. This CDR3 is 13 amino acids long. CDR1 and CDR2 from the germline V gene are SGHTA and FQGNSA. CDR3 sequence: CASRPWGGETQYF. The CDR3 DNA sequence: TGTGCCAGCAGACCATGGGGAGGAGAGACCCAGTACTTC.

This clone came up many times. The chain is built from TRBV4-3 and TRBJ2-2; 10 nucleotides agree with TRBD2. The germline gives CDR1 LGHNA, CDR2 YSLEER. The V gene end was trimmed by 0 bases and the J gene end by 6 bases; junction bases not matched to a gene: 4. CDR3 size: 16 residues. The CDR3, as DNA: TGCGCCAGCAGCCAAGAGGAGGGGACTAGCGCCGGGGAGCTGTTTTTT. It encodes CASSQEEGTSAGELFF.

This chain joins TRBV6-2 or TRBV6-3 and TRBJ1-1; TRBD1 matches 7 bases. The CDR3 length is 14 residues. Germline assignment: CDR1 MNHEY and CDR2 SVGEGT. V shed 2 bases and J 3 bases; nucleotides not matched to a gene: 3. The CDR3 nucleotides are TGTGCCAGCAGTTACGACAGGGTCGACACTGAAGCTTTCTTT. This gives the protein CASSYDRVDTEAFF.

J is TRBJ2-7 and V is TRBV7-9, with TRBD2 matching 11 bases. After removal of 8 bases from V and 9 bases from J, the junction contained 9 bases not matched to a gene. This CDR3 contains 13 residues. Germline CDR1 reads SEHNR; CDR2 reads FQNEAQ (reference sequence). The CDR3 coding sequence is TGTGCCAGCGGGACTAGCGGAGTCCTCGGGCAGTACTTC. Its protein product is CASGTSGVLGQYF.

The CDR3 sequence is CASSSAGTANIEQYF. CDR3 bases: TGTGCCAGCAGCTCCGCCGGGACAGCTAACATCGAGCAGTACTTC. This chain joins TRBV11-3 and TRBJ2-7; TRBD1 agrees at 7 bases. This CDR3 has 15 amino acids. Germline V gives CDR1 SGHNT, CDR2 YENEEA. With 4 bases clipped from V and 6 bases from J, the junction kept 12 bases outside the gene matches.

This chain links TRBV19 with TRBJ2-2, with TRBD2 matching over 9 bases. The CDR3 covers 15 residues. V was clipped by 5 bases and J by 6 bases; unmatched bases: 7. Germline loops: CDR1 LNHDA, CDR2 SQIVND (reference sequence). The CDR3 loop reads CASSPPTSGPGELFF. The DNA for the CDR3 is TGTGCCAGTAGTCCCCCGACTAGCGGTCCCGGGGAGCTGTTTTTT. Drawing the rest from reference TRBV19 and TRBJ2-2, the complete variable domain is DGGITQSPKYLFRKEGQNVTLSCEQNLNHDAMYWYRQDPGQGLRLIYYSQIVNDFQKGDIAEGYSVSREKKESFPLTVTSAQKNPTAFYLCASSPPTSGPGELFFGEGSRLTVL.

The genes are TRBV4-3 and TRBJ1-2, with TRBD1 matching 8 bases. The CDR3 is made up of 15 amino acids. V lost 3 bases and J lost 8; bases outside the gene matches: 11. Germline V CDR1 and CDR2: LGHNA, YSLEER. The CDR3 reads CASSQSGQGVDGYTF. In DNA, the CDR3 is TGCGCCAGCAGCCAGAGTGGACAGGGTGTGGACGGCTACACCTTC.

This chain uses TRBV19 with TRBJ1-2, with TRBD1 as a possible D gene (6 bases). CDR1 is LNHDA, CDR2 SQIVND, per germline (reference sequence). V was cut by 1 base and J by 2 bases, with 8 bases left in between. This CDR3 has 14 amino acids. The CDR3 reads CASSIGTGNYGYTF. CDR3 DNA: TGTGCCAGTAGTATAGGTACAGGGAACTATGGCTACACCTTC.

The rearrangement uses TRBV12-3 or TRBV12-4 and TRBJ2-3; no reliable D call. CDR3 length: 13 amino acids. V was clipped by 6 bases and J by 0 bases, with 7 bases between them. CDR3 protein: CASSPTSTDTQYF. The DNA for the CDR3 is TGTGCCAGCAGCCCCACTAGCACAGATACGCAGTATTTT.